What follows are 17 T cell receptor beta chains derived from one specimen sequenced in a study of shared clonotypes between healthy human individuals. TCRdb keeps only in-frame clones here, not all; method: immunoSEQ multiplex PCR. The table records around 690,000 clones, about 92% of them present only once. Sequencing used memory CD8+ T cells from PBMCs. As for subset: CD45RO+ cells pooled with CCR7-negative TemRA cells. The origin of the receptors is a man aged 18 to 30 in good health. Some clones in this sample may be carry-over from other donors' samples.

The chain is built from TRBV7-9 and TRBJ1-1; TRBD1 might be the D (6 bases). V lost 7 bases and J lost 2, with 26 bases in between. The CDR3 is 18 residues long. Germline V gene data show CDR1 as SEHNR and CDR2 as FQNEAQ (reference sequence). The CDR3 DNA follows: TGTGCCAGCACCCCCCCCGGGGGCCCCGAATGGTTAAACACTGAAGCTTTCTTT. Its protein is CASTPPGGPEWLNTEAFF.

CDR3 nucleotides: TGTGCCAGCACCGGGAAGGGGACCGAGCAGTACTTC. Its translation: CASTGKGTEQYF. The chain joins TRBV6-1 to TRBJ2-7; D is perhaps TRBD1 or TRBD2 (5 bases each). Trimming left V 7 bases short and J 6 bases short, with 13 bases between. Germline V lookup: CDR1 MNHNS, CDR2 SASEGT. The CDR3 contains 12 residues.

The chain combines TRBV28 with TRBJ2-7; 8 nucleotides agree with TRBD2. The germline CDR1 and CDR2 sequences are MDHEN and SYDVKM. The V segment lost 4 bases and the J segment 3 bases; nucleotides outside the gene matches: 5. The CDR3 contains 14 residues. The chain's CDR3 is CASSYQTSVYEQYF. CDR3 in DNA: TGTGCCAGCAGTTACCAGACTAGCGTCTACGAGCAGTACTTC.

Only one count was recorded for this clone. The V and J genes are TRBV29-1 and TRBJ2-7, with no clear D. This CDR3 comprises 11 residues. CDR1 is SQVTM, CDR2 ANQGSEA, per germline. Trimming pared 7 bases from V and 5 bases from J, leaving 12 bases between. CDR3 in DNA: TGCAGCGACCCGTTGGACCACGAGCAGTACTTC. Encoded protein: CSDPLDHEQYF.

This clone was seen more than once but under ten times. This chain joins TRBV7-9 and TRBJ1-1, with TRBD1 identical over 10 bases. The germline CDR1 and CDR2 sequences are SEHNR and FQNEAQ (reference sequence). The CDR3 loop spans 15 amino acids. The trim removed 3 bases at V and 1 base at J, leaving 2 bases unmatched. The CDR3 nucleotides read TGTGCCAGCAGCTTCCGGACAGGGGGGAACACTGAAGCTTTCTTT. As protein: CASSFRTGGNTEAFF.

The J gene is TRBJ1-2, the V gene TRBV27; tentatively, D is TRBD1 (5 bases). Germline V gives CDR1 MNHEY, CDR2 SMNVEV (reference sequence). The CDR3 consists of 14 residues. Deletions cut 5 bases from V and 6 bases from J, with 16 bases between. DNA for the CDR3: TGTGCCAGCAGTCGGATGAGCCAAGGGGATGGCTACACCTTC. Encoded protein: CASSRMSQGDGYTF.

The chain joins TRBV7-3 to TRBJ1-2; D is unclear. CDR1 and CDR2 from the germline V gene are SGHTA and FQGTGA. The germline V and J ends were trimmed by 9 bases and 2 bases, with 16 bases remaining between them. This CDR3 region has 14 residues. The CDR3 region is CARRPAGKNYGYTF. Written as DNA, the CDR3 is TGTGCCAGACGCCCCGCCGGAAAAAACTATGGCTACACCTTC.

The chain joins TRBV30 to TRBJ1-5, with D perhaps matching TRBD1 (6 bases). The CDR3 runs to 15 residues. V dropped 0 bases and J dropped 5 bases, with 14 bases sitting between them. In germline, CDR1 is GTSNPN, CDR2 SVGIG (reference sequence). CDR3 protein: CAWSVDGGGYQPQHF. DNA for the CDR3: TGTGCCTGGAGTGTAGATGGCGGGGGCTATCAGCCCCAGCATTTT. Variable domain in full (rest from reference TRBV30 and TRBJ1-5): SQTIHQWPATLVQPVGSPLSLECTVEGTSNPNLYWYRQAAGRGLQLLFYSVGIGQISSEVPQNLSASRPQDRQFILSSKKLLLSDSGFYLCAWSVDGGGYQPQHFGDGTRLSIL.

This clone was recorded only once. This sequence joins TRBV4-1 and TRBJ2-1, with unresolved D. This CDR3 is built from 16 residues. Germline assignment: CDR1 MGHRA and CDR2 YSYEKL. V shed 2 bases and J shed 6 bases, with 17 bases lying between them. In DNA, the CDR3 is TGCGCCAGCAGCCAAATACCCAGCCCTCCCCCCAATGAGCAGTTCTTC. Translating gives CASSQIPSPPPNEQFF.

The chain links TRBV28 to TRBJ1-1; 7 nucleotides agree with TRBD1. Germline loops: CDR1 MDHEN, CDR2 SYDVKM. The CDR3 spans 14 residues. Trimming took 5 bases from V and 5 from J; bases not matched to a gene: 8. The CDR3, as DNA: TGTGCCAGCAGTGCCAGGGGGGGGTGGACTGAAGCTTTCTTT. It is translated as CASSARGGWTEAFF.

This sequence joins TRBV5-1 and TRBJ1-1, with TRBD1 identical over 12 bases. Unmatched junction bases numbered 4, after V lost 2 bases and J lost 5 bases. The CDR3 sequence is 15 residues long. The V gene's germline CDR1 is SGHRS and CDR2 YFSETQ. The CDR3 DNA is TGCGCCAGCAGCTTCGGGGACAGGGGGCATACTGAAGCTTTCTTT. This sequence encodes CASSFGDRGHTEAFF.

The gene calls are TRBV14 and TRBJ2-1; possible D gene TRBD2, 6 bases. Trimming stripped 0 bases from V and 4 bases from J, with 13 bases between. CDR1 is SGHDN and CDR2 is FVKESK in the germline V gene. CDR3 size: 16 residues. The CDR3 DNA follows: TGTGCCAGCAGCCAAGATAGGAGGGACGCTTACAATGAGCAGTTCTTC. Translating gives CASSQDRRDAYNEQFF.

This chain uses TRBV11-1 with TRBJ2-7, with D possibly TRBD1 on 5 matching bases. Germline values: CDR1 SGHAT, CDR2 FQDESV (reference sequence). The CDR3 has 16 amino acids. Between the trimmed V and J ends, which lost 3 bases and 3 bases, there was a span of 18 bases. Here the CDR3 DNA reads TGTGCCAGCAGCTTCGACAGATCGTTCGGTTACTACGAGCAGTACTTC. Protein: CASSFDRSFGYYEQYF.

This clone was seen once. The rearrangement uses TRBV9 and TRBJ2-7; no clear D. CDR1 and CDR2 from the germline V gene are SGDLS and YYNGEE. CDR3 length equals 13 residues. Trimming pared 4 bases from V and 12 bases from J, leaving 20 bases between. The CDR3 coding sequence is TGTGCCAGCAGCACCTCCCCGGATTTGCCTCCGTACTTC. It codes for CASSTSPDLPPYF.

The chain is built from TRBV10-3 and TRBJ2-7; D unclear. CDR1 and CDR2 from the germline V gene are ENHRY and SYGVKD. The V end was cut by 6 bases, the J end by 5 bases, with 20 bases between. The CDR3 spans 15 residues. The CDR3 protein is CAIRKTTKTRHEQYF. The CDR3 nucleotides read TGTGCCATCAGGAAAACTACGAAAACCCGACACGAGCAGTACTTC.

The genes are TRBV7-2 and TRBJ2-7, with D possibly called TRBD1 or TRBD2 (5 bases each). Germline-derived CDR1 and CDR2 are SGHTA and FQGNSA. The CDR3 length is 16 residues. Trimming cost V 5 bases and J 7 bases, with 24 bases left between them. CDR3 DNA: TGTGCCAGCAGCCCCCTCCCCTGGGGCAGGGCGGGTGAGCAGTACTTC. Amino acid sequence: CASSPLPWGRAGEQYF.

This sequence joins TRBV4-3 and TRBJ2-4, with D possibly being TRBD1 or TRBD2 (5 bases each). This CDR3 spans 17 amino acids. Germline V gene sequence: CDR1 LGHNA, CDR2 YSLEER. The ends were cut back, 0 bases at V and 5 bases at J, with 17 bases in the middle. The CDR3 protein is CASSQDRAGLGENIQYF. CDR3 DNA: TGCGCCAGCAGCCAAGATCGGGCAGGTCTGGGGGAAAACATTCAGTACTTC.